This TCR beta chain was sequenced for a study of CD8 T cells in Susac syndrome. Study in general: When their blood was taken, the Susac syndrome patients had either not yet had any therapy, were taking corticosteroids, or were taking intravenous immunoglobulin alone.

With respect to this clonotype: As yet, its antigen is unknown.

TEMRA cells were FACS-enriched, unlike CD8+ and CD4+ T cells, which were negatively isolated. Study observations and caveats: It was acknowledged in the study that the number of individuals who were included in its TCR sequencing and HLA analysis was relatively small.

V lost 0 bases and J 5 bases, leaving 20 bases between the germline ends. The CDR3 length is 17 residues. Looked up from germline, CDR1 is SGDLS and CDR2 is YYNGEE. Reverse transcription of roughly 0.5 to 1 ug RNA used random hexamers. Amplification of TCR beta CDR3 used immunoSEQ multiplex PCR across 54 Vbeta and 13 Jbeta. TCRdb itself ran the immunoSEQ multiplex PCR reads through MiXCR, one entry per CDR3 protein. The data contain about 190,000 distinct CDR3 sequences, around 95% of them seen just once; the ten biggest clones take up roughly 0.093%. The origin of this receptor is a human donor with Susac syndrome. The sequencing input was CD4+ T cells from PBMCs. The chain is built from TRBV9 and TRBJ2-5, with a possible D match to TRBD2 (7 bases). The CDR3 sequence: CASSVGGASGGRETQYF. The CDR3 DNA follows: TGTGCCAGCAGCGTAGGGGGCGCCTCGGGGGGCCGGGAGACCCAGTACTTC.